The rows below give T cell receptor beta chains drawn from one sample of a study of blood T cell repertoires in COVID-19. The data were produced by immunoSEQ multiplex PCR, yet TCRdb's version contains in-frame clones alone and is incomplete. This sample has around 250,000 clones, with roughly 84% found just once. Sequenced input: peripheral blood. All receptors come from a woman in her late teens or twenties with acute or convalescent COVID-19. Each CDR3 is given without its conserved first and last residue. Fields, in order: V gene, J gene, CDR3 protein.

v_call: TRBV6-1
j_call: TRBJ1-4
cdr3_aa: ASSGLLGTANEKLF

v_call: TRBV12-3/TRBV12-4
j_call: TRBJ2-5
cdr3_aa: ASRASGETQY

v_call: TRBV27
j_call: TRBJ2-1
cdr3_aa: ASSGTSQRYEQF

v_call: TRBV10-2
j_call: TRBJ2-1
cdr3_aa: ASRGYNRGLSYNEQF

v_call: TRBV18
j_call: TRBJ2-2
cdr3_aa: ASSPGVNTGELF

v_call: TRBV18
j_call: TRBJ2-1
cdr3_aa: ASSPWGTTYNEQF

v_call: TRBV27
j_call: TRBJ2-3
cdr3_aa: ASSDLGLVTITQY

v_call: TRBV9
j_call: TRBJ2-1
cdr3_aa: ASSVAISSGRIYNEQF

v_call: TRBV9
j_call: TRBJ1-5
cdr3_aa: ASSGGDSRSNQPQH

v_call: TRBV6-4
j_call: TRBJ1-3
cdr3_aa: ASRSRSSTGWDSGNTIY

v_call: TRBV5-4
j_call: TRBJ2-1
cdr3_aa: ASSSQGNVYNEQF

v_call: TRBV6-5
j_call: TRBJ2-3
cdr3_aa: ASSYTGPTDTQY

v_call: TRBV7-6
j_call: TRBJ2-2
cdr3_aa: ASSLPRTPDMKNTGELF

v_call: TRBV3-1/TRBV3-2
j_call: TRBJ1-3
cdr3_aa: ASSLKAYGTGGPGNTIY

v_call: TRBV3-1/TRBV3-2
j_call: TRBJ2-3
cdr3_aa: ASSQGGDTQY

v_call: TRBV2
j_call: TRBJ2-1
cdr3_aa: ASNPQVSLAGARRIWNEQF

v_call: TRBV4-3
j_call: TRBJ2-7
cdr3_aa: ASSQEWQGTYEQY

v_call: TRBV28
j_call: TRBJ1-4
cdr3_aa: ASRRYRELRNEKLF

v_call: TRBV5-5
j_call: TRBJ1-2
cdr3_aa: ASSLDALGQGNGYT

v_call: TRBV10-1
j_call: TRBJ1-5
cdr3_aa: ASSVIRQGAIQPQH

v_call: TRBV13
j_call: TRBJ2-1
cdr3_aa: ASSPIYNEQF

v_call: TRBV30
j_call: TRBJ2-7
cdr3_aa: AWSNVWEGDSYEQY

v_call: TRBV27
j_call: TRBJ2-1
cdr3_aa: ASSPLPGSLRGEQF

v_call: TRBV5-1
j_call: TRBJ2-1
cdr3_aa: ASSYTSGRAAEQF

v_call: TRBV12-3/TRBV12-4
j_call: TRBJ2-1
cdr3_aa: ASSSGLAGSEF

v_call: TRBV28
j_call: TRBJ2-5
cdr3_aa: ASSPGQQETQY

v_call: TRBV7-9
j_call: TRBJ1-2
cdr3_aa: ASSLALDRDGYT

v_call: TRBV10-1
j_call: TRBJ2-2
cdr3_aa: ATGTENTGELF

v_call: TRBV3-1/TRBV3-2
j_call: TRBJ1-5
cdr3_aa: ASSRGTGGNQPQH

v_call: TRBV5-4
j_call: TRBJ2-7
cdr3_aa: ASSLFTRGSYEQY

v_call: TRBV11-3
j_call: TRBJ2-2
cdr3_aa: ASSSASTGELF

v_call: TRBV10-1
j_call: TRBJ2-3
cdr3_aa: ASSEIGAGANTDTQY

v_call: TRBV28
j_call: TRBJ2-1
cdr3_aa: ASSSKRGSYNEQF

v_call: TRBV7-6
j_call: TRBJ2-5
cdr3_aa: ASSWRGETQY

v_call: TRBV11-2
j_call: TRBJ1-2
cdr3_aa: ASSSWTGDSINYGYT

v_call: TRBV5-1
j_call: TRBJ1-2
cdr3_aa: ASSDQYGTGFYGYT

v_call: TRBV6-5
j_call: TRBJ1-5
cdr3_aa: ASSYSGAMGPQH

v_call: TRBV12-3/TRBV12-4
j_call: TRBJ1-5
cdr3_aa: ASSLTFGQPQH

v_call: TRBV6-5
j_call: TRBJ1-6
cdr3_aa: ASSYSGGGNSPLH

v_call: TRBV9
j_call: TRBJ1-5
cdr3_aa: ASSESRGGPNSNQPQH

v_call: TRBV5-1
j_call: TRBJ2-2
cdr3_aa: ASSLRQDNTGELF

v_call: TRBV27
j_call: TRBJ2-7
cdr3_aa: ASSGGALFYEQY

v_call: TRBV5-1
j_call: TRBJ2-3
cdr3_aa: ASSLAPGSTDTQY

v_call: TRBV19
j_call: TRBJ2-3
cdr3_aa: ASRADRTGTDTQY

v_call: TRBV1
j_call: TRBJ2-1
cdr3_aa: TSSRAGFEGGRWYNEQF

v_call: TRBV29-1
j_call: TRBJ2-1
cdr3_aa: SVEGAHSDEQF

v_call: TRBV5-4
j_call: TRBJ1-1
cdr3_aa: ASSRTEMNTEAF

v_call: TRBV5-1
j_call: TRBJ2-6
cdr3_aa: ASSLEGQGAGGANVLT

v_call: TRBV7-9
j_call: TRBJ2-1
cdr3_aa: ASSAHTGIFDDEQF

v_call: TRBV18
j_call: TRBJ2-7
cdr3_aa: ASSPGGTVTYEQY

v_call: TRBV19
j_call: TRBJ2-1
cdr3_aa: ASSIGAGGDNEQF

v_call: TRBV6-6
j_call: TRBJ2-7
cdr3_aa: ASKSDARHYEQY

v_call: TRBV6-2/TRBV6-3
j_call: TRBJ1-1
cdr3_aa: ASSYPRQGPMNTEAF

v_call: TRBV5-1
j_call: TRBJ1-2
cdr3_aa: ASSLTGVEYGYT

v_call: TRBV5-1
j_call: TRBJ1-1
cdr3_aa: ASSLGRDRVGTEAF

v_call: TRBV28
j_call: TRBJ2-1
cdr3_aa: ASSFGRLVYNEQF